This T cell receptor (beta chain) was observed in a study of identical twins' blood T cells. TCRdb passed the 5' RACE reads through MiXCR, listing each CDR3 protein once. The table shows a few hundred thousand distinct CDR3 sequences, with under 30% occurring only once. Trimming left V 5 bases short and J 8 bases short, with 16 bases between. The CDR3 loop spans 14 amino acids. CDR1 and CDR2 from the germline V gene are LNHDA and SQIVND (reference sequence). The chain has TRBV19 and TRBJ2-1, with D perhaps being TRBD1 or TRBD2 (5 bases each). Sequenced: PBMCs. The sequence was obtained from a woman aged 18 to 55 in good health. CDR3 sequence: CASSLKMWGHEQFF. Here the CDR3 DNA reads TGTGCCAGTAGTTTAAAGATGTGGGGACATGAGCAGTTCTTC. The full variable domain, with the rest looked up from reference TRBV19 and TRBJ2-1, is DGGITQSPKYLFRKEGQNVTLSCEQNLNHDAMYWYRQDPGQGLRLIYYSQIVNDFQKGDIAEGYSVSREKKESFPLTVTSAQKNPTAFYLCASSLKMWGHEQFFGPGTRLTVL.